What follows are 32 T cell receptor beta chains derived from one specimen sequenced in a study of T-cell reconstitution after alpha-beta-depleted transplantation in children. For TCRbeta, the library was prepared with unique molecular identifiers. TCRdb reanalysed the PCR reads using MiXCR and keeps one entry per CDR3 protein. The table lists about 610,000 distinct CDR3 sequences, 20% to 30% of them singletons. This specimen consisted of PBMCs, obtained before TCRalphabeta/CD19-depleted stem cell transplant. The receptors derive from a boy younger than two with Wiskott-Aldrich syndrome, due to receive a stem cell transplant.

In the case of this clonotype: Compared with germline, one end of the junction differs, possibly owing to a read error. The chain couples TRBV7-2 to TRBJ2-5, with D maybe TRBD1 (5 bases). The CDR3 has 14 residues. Germline V gives CDR1 SGHTA, CDR2 FQGNSA. CDR3 in amino acids: CASTLQVALVTQYF. Here the CDR3 DNA reads TGTGCCAGCACCTTACAGGTTGCTCTTGTGACCCAGTACTTC.

Turning to this clonotype: The germline gene is not matched at one end of the junction; a read error may be the cause. The rearrangement uses TRBV20-1 and TRBJ2-1, with 14 bases fitting TRBD2. The CDR3 totals 18 residues. Per the germline V gene, CDR1 is DFQATT and CDR2 is SNEGSKA (reference sequence). CDR3 region: CSASEFGTSGSSYIEQFF. As DNA, the CDR3 is TGCAGTGCTAGCGAATTCGGGACTAGCGGGAGCTCCTACATTGAGCAGTTCTTC.

The gene calls are TRBV12-3 or TRBV12-4 and TRBJ2-3; 7 bases map to TRBD2. V trimming: 6 bases; J trimming: 4 bases; junction bases outside the gene matches: 13. The CDR3 covers 16 residues. CDR3 region: CASSLTSRLSADTQYF. CDR3 nucleotide sequence: TGTGCCAGCAGCCTGACTAGCCGGCTTTCGGCAGATACGCAGTATTTT.

The chain couples TRBV9 to TRBJ2-2; D is perhaps TRBD1 (6 bases). The germline V gene encodes CDR1 SGDLS and CDR2 YYNGEE. The CDR3 runs 17 residues. V was shortened by 0 bases and J by 7 bases, with 19 bases between the two germline ends. The CDR3 sequence: CASSVDRYGTLVGELFF. DNA for the CDR3: TGTGCCAGCAGCGTAGACCGGTACGGGACACTTGTCGGGGAGCTGTTTTTT.

This clonotype was seen more than once but under ten times. V gene TRBV5-1 combines with J gene TRBJ2-3, with a weak D call TRBD2 (5 bases). Germline assignment: CDR1 SGHRS and CDR2 YFSETQ. The CDR3 is 13 residues long. V lost 6 bases to trimming and J lost 6 bases, with 14 bases between them. CDR3 in amino acids: CASTAGGSDTQYF. DNA of the CDR3: TGCGCCAGCACGGCGGGTGGCTCCGATACGCAGTATTTT.

A word on this clonotype: The CDR3 carries no conserved terminal phenylalanine or tryptophan, so it likely arises from a read error. V and J are TRBV6-1 and TRBJ1-2; the match to TRBD1 covers 8 bases. The V gene end was trimmed by 4 bases and the J gene end by 8 bases; junction bases not matched to a gene: 12. The CDR3 totals 15 residues. Germline CDR1 reads MNHNS; CDR2 reads SASEGT. The CDR3 DNA follows: TGTGCCAGCAGTGTGGACAGGGAACGGGTGAAAGGCTACACCTTA. Translating gives CASSVDRERVKGYTL.

In this sample, this clonotype turned up a few times. The chain recombines TRBV9 with TRBJ2-7; 7 bases are shared with TRBD1. CDR3 length: 14 amino acids. Germline CDR1 and CDR2: SGDLS and YYNGEE. V trimming: 0 bases; J trimming: 3 bases; junction bases outside the gene matches: 3. The CDR3 DNA follows: TGTGCCAGCAGCGTAGTCGACAGGGACTACGAGCAGTACTTC. Protein product: CASSVVDRDYEQYF.

This chain joins TRBV20-1 and TRBJ2-7; D is possibly TRBD1 (6 bases). V dropped 4 bases and J dropped 2 bases, with 12 bases sitting between them. The CDR3 has 13 amino acids. The V gene's germline CDR1 is DFQATT and CDR2 SNEGSKA (reference sequence). The DNA for the CDR3 is TGCAGTGCTACGGACAGCAACCCCTACGAGCAGTACTTC. Residues: CSATDSNPYEQYF.

The J gene is TRBJ2-1, the V gene TRBV5-1; perhaps TRBD2 as D (6 bases). CDR3 size: 14 residues. Trimming shortened V by 2 bases and J by 5 bases, and 11 bases separated the two germline ends. CDR1 is SGHRS and CDR2 is YFSETQ in the germline V gene. CDR3 sequence: CASSLIPGDNEQFF. The DNA for the CDR3 is TGCGCCAGCAGCTTAATCCCGGGAGACAATGAGCAGTTCTTC.

In its sample, this clonotype was seen once. Possible read error: a much larger clone is one base away. The chain carries TRBV6-5 and TRBJ2-1; TRBD2 matches at 14 bases. The CDR3 runs 17 residues. Germline assignment: CDR1 MNHEY and CDR2 SVGAGI. This chain's CDR3 is CASIYSGLAGAYNEQFF. As DNA, the CDR3 is TGTGCCAGCATTTACTCGGGACTAGCGGGAGCCTACAATGAGCAGTTCTTC.

The table lists this clonotype with a few counts. The chain combines TRBV6-6 with TRBJ1-5; D might be TRBD1 (6 bases). The CDR3 runs 13 residues. With 6 bases removed from V and 5 bases from J, the gap between germline ends came to 11 bases. Germline V lookup: CDR1 MNHNY, CDR2 SVGAGI (reference sequence). The CDR3 nucleotides read TGTGCCAGCAGGTCCCAGGGGCATCAGCCCCAGCATTTT. Amino acids: CASRSQGHQPQHF.

This clonotype came up a few times. V is TRBV10-1 and J is TRBJ2-3; D is perhaps TRBD2 (6 bases). The germline V gene has CDR1 WNHNN and CDR2 SYGVQD (reference sequence). Trimming pared 4 bases from V and 2 bases from J, leaving 7 bases between. The CDR3 runs to 13 residues. CDR3 loop: CASSADYTDTQYF. Here the CDR3 DNA reads TGCGCCAGCAGTGCGGACTACACAGATACGCAGTATTTT.

V and J are TRBV20-1 and TRBJ2-5; 14 bases match TRBD2. V was clipped by 6 bases and J by 4 bases; unmatched bases: 7. Germline-derived CDR1 and CDR2 are DFQATT and SNEGSKA (reference sequence). The CDR3 covers 15 residues. The DNA of the CDR3 is TGCAGTGCCAAGCCAGGGACTAGCGGGGGAGAGACCCAGTACTTC. This codes for CSAKPGTSGGETQYF.

The V gene is TRBV5-1, the J gene TRBJ2-1, with 7 nucleotides matching TRBD1. The CDR3 is 16 amino acids. V shed 1 base, J shed 8 bases, and the junction held 12 bases outside the gene matches. Germline V lookup: CDR1 SGHRS, CDR2 YFSETQ. DNA for the CDR3: TGCGCCAGCAGCTTGAATCCCCCAGGGGGTGGATATGAGCAGTTCTTC. Amino acids: CASSLNPPGGGYEQFF.

This clonotype was counted a few times. The V gene is TRBV28, the J gene TRBJ2-7, with D uncertain. Germline-derived CDR1 and CDR2 are MDHEN and SYDVKM. V lost 8 bases to trimming and J lost 6 bases, with 20 bases between them. There are 14 residues in the CDR3. This CDR3 reads CASCKRVGLCEQYF. In DNA form, the CDR3 reads TGTGCCAGCTGTAAACGGGTAGGGTTGTGCGAGCAGTACTTC.

The rearrangement joins TRBV20-1 to TRBJ2-1, with 8 bases that match TRBD1. This CDR3 has 15 residues. The germline V gene has CDR1 DFQATT and CDR2 SNEGSKA (reference sequence). The ends lost 0 bases at V and 4 bases at J; junction bases unmatched: 5. CDR3 nucleotides: TGCAGTGCTAGAGACCCCGACAGGGGTTACAATGAGCAGTTCTTC. This encodes CSARDPDRGYNEQFF.

This clonotype has only a few counts. This chain links TRBV15 with TRBJ2-3; D possibly corresponds to TRBD2 (5 bases). The CDR3 consists of 16 residues. V was trimmed by 0 bases and J by 0 bases, leaving 10 bases between them. Germline V CDR1 and CDR2: LNHNV, YYDKDF (reference sequence). CDR3 residues: CATSRDNSVSTDTQYF. The CDR3 DNA reads as TGTGCCACCAGCAGAGATAATAGCGTTAGCACAGATACGCAGTATTTT.

The CDR3 bases are TGTGCCAGCTCAAAGCGGGAACGAGAGACCCAGTACTTC. It yields the protein CASSKRERETQYF. J is TRBJ2-5 and V is TRBV5-4; 7 bases map to TRBD2. Losses at the gene ends were 7 bases for V and 4 bases for J; bases not matched to a gene: 7. Germline CDR1 is SGHNT and CDR2 is YYREEE (reference sequence). The CDR3 totals 13 residues.

The chain recombines TRBV27 with TRBJ2-7; 8 bases agree with TRBD1. The CDR3 runs 13 residues. The trim removed 5 bases at V and 2 bases at J, leaving 2 bases unmatched. Germline V CDR1 and CDR2: MNHEY, SMNVEV (reference sequence). CDR3 coding DNA: TGTGCCAGCAGTCAACAGGGGGCCTACGAGCAGTACTTC. It is translated as CASSQQGAYEQYF.

The genes are TRBV5-1 and TRBJ1-1; D is uncertain. Germline V lookup: CDR1 SGHRS, CDR2 YFSETQ. The CDR3 runs 17 residues. V lost 0 bases and J lost 2, with 17 bases in between. In nucleotides, the CDR3 is TGCGCCAGCAGCTTGGCCGGGTCAGGACGGGTAAACACTGAAGCTTTCTTT. It is translated as CASSLAGSGRVNTEAFF.

This clonotype was seen many times. The junction departs from germline at one end; a sequencing error may be responsible. The V call is TRBV5-1, the J call TRBJ2-7; no clear D. Germline V gene data show CDR1 as SGHRS and CDR2 as YFSETQ. The CDR3 has 14 amino acids. The CDR3 region has the DNA TGTGCCAGCAGCTTAGGTTCAGCTTCCTACGAGCAGTACTTC. This codes for CASSLGSASYEQYF.

This clonotype showed up just a few times. The chain carries TRBV4-1 and TRBJ2-7; D is uncertain. V dropped 0 bases and J dropped 2 bases, with 14 bases sitting between them. The CDR3 runs to 16 residues. Germline V gene data show CDR1 as MGHRA and CDR2 as YSYEKL. CDR3: CASSQDPSHKTYEQYF. DNA for the CDR3: TGCGCCAGCAGCCAAGATCCAAGTCACAAGACCTACGAGCAGTACTTC.

This clonotype has more than one count but fewer than ten. CDR3 DNA sequence: TGCAGTGCGGAGCCTGCGGTAGGCAATCAGCCCCAGCATTTT. This sequence encodes CSAEPAVGNQPQHF. The V call is TRBV20-1, the J call TRBJ1-5; D uncertain. Trimming took 6 bases from V and 2 from J, leaving 14 bases between them. The CDR3 runs 14 residues. The V gene's germline CDR1 is DFQATT and CDR2 SNEGSKA (reference sequence).

This clonotype has only a few counts. The V and J genes are TRBV20-1 and TRBJ2-7; 9 nucleotides align to TRBD1. The CDR3 totals 13 residues. J gave up 5 bases and V 3 bases, and 5 bases lay outside the gene matches. Per the germline V gene, CDR1 is DFQATT and CDR2 is SNEGSKA (reference sequence). The CDR3 loop reads CSARSGTGNEQYF. CDR3 DNA sequence: TGCAGTGCTAGGTCCGGGACAGGGAACGAGCAGTACTTC.

In this sample, this clonotype turned up a few times. The rearrangement uses TRBV7-2 and TRBJ2-3, with D perhaps matching TRBD1 or TRBD2 (6 bases each). V dropped 4 bases and J dropped 6 bases, with 17 bases sitting between them. The CDR3 has 15 amino acids. Germline V CDR1 and CDR2: SGHTA, FQGNSA. The CDR3: CASSSPEGGGDTQYF. The CDR3 DNA is TGTGCCAGCAGCTCCCCCGAGGGGGGAGGCGATACGCAGTATTTT.

This clonotype was detected a few times. The CDR3 nucleotides are TGCAGCGTTGAAGGGCGGGCAGGGCCAGATACGCAGTATTTT. Amino acid sequence: CSVEGRAGPDTQYF. This chain joins TRBV29-1 and TRBJ2-3; the D gene could be TRBD1 or TRBD2 (5 bases each). CDR3 length: 14 amino acids. The V end was cut by 1 base, the J end by 4 bases, with 12 bases between. Germline V gene sequence: CDR1 SQVTM, CDR2 ANQGSEA.

This clonotype came up a few times. The chain employs TRBV5-6 and TRBJ2-7; either TRBD1 or TRBD2 may supply D (5 bases each). Trimming shortened V by 2 bases and J by 6 bases, and 18 bases separated the two germline ends. This CDR3 has 15 residues. The germline V gene encodes CDR1 SGHDT and CDR2 YYEEEE. The chain's CDR3 is CASSFRQRGGPEQYF. The CDR3 bases are TGTGCCAGCAGCTTTCGGCAGAGGGGTGGTCCCGAGCAGTACTTC. Together with reference TRBV5-6 and TRBJ2-7, the CDR3 gives the full variable domain: DAGVTQSPTHLIKTRGQQVTLRCSPKSGHDTVSWYQQALGQGPQFIFQYYEEEERQRGNFPDRFSGHQFPNYSSELNVNALLLGDSALYLCASSFRQRGGPEQYFGPGTRLTVT.

The chain joins TRBV24-1 to TRBJ2-3; TRBD2 agrees at 10 bases. The germline V gene encodes CDR1 KGHDR and CDR2 SFDVKD. The CDR3 loop spans 15 amino acids. With V trimmed by 3 bases and J by 4 bases, 3 bases remained unmatched. Here the CDR3 reads CATSDPSGSADTQYF. As DNA, the CDR3 is TGTGCCACCAGTGATCCTAGCGGGAGCGCAGATACGCAGTATTTT.

V is TRBV20-1 and J is TRBJ2-2, with D unresolved. Germline CDR1 and CDR2: DFQATT and SNEGSKA (reference sequence). V was cut by 1 base and J by 4 bases, with 7 bases left in between. This CDR3 is 13 amino acids long. This CDR3 is CSARVGSTGELFF. The CDR3 coding sequence is TGCAGTGCTAGAGTAGGCAGCACCGGGGAGCTGTTTTTT.

Regarding this clonotype: One end of the junction is discordant with germline, which a read error may explain. The V call is TRBV6-5, the J call TRBJ2-1, with D possibly matching TRBD1 (6 bases). Germline CDR1 is MNHEY and CDR2 is SVGAGI. The CDR3 has 16 amino acids. CDR3 in amino acids: CAISSGQQSSYNEQFF. The CDR3 coding sequence is TGTGCCATCAGTTCCGGACAGCAAAGCTCCTACAATGAGCAGTTCTTC.

The rearrangement links TRBV7-2 to TRBJ1-1; D is uncertain. V lost 6 bases and J 7 bases, leaving 9 bases between the germline ends. This CDR3 has 11 amino acids. Germline CDR1 reads SGHTA; CDR2 reads FQGNSA. CDR3 nucleotide sequence: TGTGCCAGCAGAAGACTGGGTGAAGCTTTCTTT. Protein product: CASRRLGEAFF.

This clonotype was detected only a few times. The chain joins TRBV5-1 to TRBJ2-1; 11 bases fit TRBD2. The CDR3 loop spans 15 amino acids. The J segment lost 8 bases and the V segment lost 0 bases, leaving 4 bases of the junction unmatched. Per germline, CDR1 SGHRS and CDR2 YFSETQ. The DNA of the CDR3 is TGCGCCAGCAGCTTGGAACTAGCGGGAGCCGATGAGCAGTTCTTC. The encoded protein is CASSLELAGADEQFF.